This section outlines one T cell receptor (beta chain) sequence together with its context. Its target is not known. The source of the sample is a study of cytomegalovirus exposure and HLA in healthy donors. Study results and limitations: Analysis was performed later, and it showed HLA-associated TCR beta chains to be more clonally expanded than equally common others. V- and J-gene trimming of TCR beta was linked (in a later analysis) to a missense DCLRE1C variant. Several of the most significant clusters were apparently associated with common viral pathogens in a later analysis.

Likely unrecorded immune exposures existed in these nominally healthy donors. The PCR was carried out with 60 Vbeta primers and 13 Jbeta primers. The assay was immunoSEQ multiplex PCR, and TCRdb's table has in-frame clones only and misses some. The table includes about 120,000 clones, roughly 70% detected once. Per the germline V gene, CDR1 is MDHEN and CDR2 is SYDVKM. The V end was cut by 2 bases, the J end by 4 bases, with 11 bases between. The CDR3 has 14 residues. V gene TRBV28 combines with J gene TRBJ1-2; possibly TRBD1 for D (5 bases). The TCR comes from a woman under 30 in good health and CMV-seronegative. The material sequenced was PBMCs. For the CDR3, the DNA is TGTGCCAGCAGTTTACCGGGGGAAGTCTATGGCTACACCTTC. This codes for CASSLPGEVYGYTF.